The 22 T cell receptor beta chains below all came from one sample that was sequenced in a study of T cells in Graves' hyperthyroidism and ophthalmopathy. The investigators amplified TCR beta CDR3 regions from RNA transcripts. The HTBI primer set served for first-round RT-PCR of the TCR CDR3. TCRdb re-called the multiplex PCR reads through MiXCR, storing one row per CDR3 protein. The sample carries a few hundred thousand distinct CDR3 sequences, 15% recorded once. Sample: blood. These receptors came from a woman in her twenties or thirties with Graves' hyperthyroidism.

V usage is TRBV28 and J usage is TRBJ2-1, with D tentatively TRBD1 or TRBD2 (5 bases each). The CDR3 length is 17 residues. Germline V gives CDR1 MDHEN, CDR2 SYDVKM. The germline V and J ends were trimmed by 6 bases and 4 bases, with 22 bases remaining between them. In nucleotides, the CDR3 is TGTGCCAGCAGCCCCCCCTCGGGACGCCATCCGTACAATGAGCAGTTCTTC. Protein sequence: CASSPPSGRHPYNEQFF. The full variable domain, in which reference TRBV28 and TRBJ2-1 provide the parts outside the CDR3, is DVKVTQSSRYLVKRTGEKVFLECVQDMDHENMFWYRQDPGLGLRLIYFSYDVKMKEKGDIPEGYSVSREKKERFSLILESASTNQTSMYLCASSPPSGRHPYNEQFFGPGTRLTVL.

Ten or more counts support this clonotype. The genes are TRBV5-1 and TRBJ2-3; 9 bases match TRBD2. Trimming at V came to 0 bases and at J to 3 bases, leaving 8 bases not matched to a gene. The CDR3 sequence is 17 residues long. CDR1 is SGHRS, CDR2 YFSETQ, per germline. The CDR3 DNA is TGCGCCAGCAGCTTGGCAACCGCGGGAGGGCGGACAGATACGCAGTATTTT. Encoded protein: CASSLATAGGRTDTQYF.

This clonotype has at least ten counts. The chain uses TRBV6-5 and TRBJ2-7; no firm D call. The V gene's germline CDR1 is MNHEY and CDR2 SVGAGI. The CDR3 runs to 13 residues. The V end lost 0 bases, the J end lost 3 bases, and 6 bases lay between the germline ends. The CDR3 DNA reads as TGTGCCAGCAGTTACTCCTCCTACTACGAGCAGTACTTC. The encoded protein is CASSYSSYYEQYF.

Comments on this clonotype: A much more abundant neighbour one base away suggests this may be a read error. The rearrangement joins TRBV5-1 to TRBJ2-1, with TRBD2 as a possible D gene (6 bases). Germline lookup yields CDR1 SGHRS and CDR2 YFSETQ. The CDR3 extends over 16 amino acids. DNA of the CDR3: TGCGCCCGCAGCTTGGGTAGCGGAAGCTCCTACAATGAGCAGTTCTTC. It codes for CARSLGSGSSYNEQFF.

This clonotype was picked up a small number of times. V and J are TRBV10-2 and TRBJ1-1; a possible D gene is TRBD1 (6 bases). Germline V gene data show CDR1 as WSHSY and CDR2 as SAAADI. The CDR3 is 13 amino acids. With 4 bases removed from V and 4 bases from J, the gap between germline ends came to 10 bases. CDR3 in amino acids: CASSVIRGTEAFF. The CDR3 DNA reads TGCGCCAGCAGTGTCATCAGGGGCACTGAAGCTTTCTTT.

This clonotype was observed a few times. Here the CDR3 DNA reads TGTGCCACCCATACTAGCGGGAGGGGGAATGAGCAGTTCTTC. Its protein is CATHTSGRGNEQFF. The chain couples TRBV10-3 to TRBJ2-1; 13 bases are shared with TRBD2. The ends lost 10 bases at V and 7 bases at J; junction bases unmatched: 7. CDR1 and CDR2 (germline): ENHRY, SYGVKD. This CDR3 contains 14 residues.

This clonotype came up many times. The chain combines TRBV7-2 with TRBJ2-5, with 8 bases aligning to TRBD2. The germline gives CDR1 SGHTA, CDR2 FQGNSA. The V segment lost 6 bases and the J segment 5 bases; nucleotides outside the gene matches: 17. The CDR3 spans 17 residues. The chain's CDR3 is CASSPQWRAGEGETQYF. For the CDR3, the DNA is TGTGCCAGCAGTCCCCAGTGGAGAGCGGGAGAAGGGGAGACCCAGTACTTC.

This clonotype was seen repeatedly, ten times or more. V usage is TRBV12-3 or TRBV12-4 and J usage is TRBJ2-3, with 7 bases fitting TRBD1. V dropped 6 bases and J dropped 2; count of bases not matched to a gene: 8. The CDR3 runs 15 residues. The CDR3 loop reads CASSRSDRDTDTQYF. The CDR3 region has the DNA TGTGCCAGCAGCCGAAGCGACAGGGACACAGATACGCAGTATTTT.

This clonotype was seen a handful of times. For the CDR3, the DNA is TGTGCCAGCACCCTAGCAGGAGGTCGCACAGATACGCAGTATTTT. Its translation: CASTLAGGRTDTQYF. The rearrangement uses TRBV7-9 and TRBJ2-3; D possibly corresponds to TRBD2 (5 bases). Germline V gene sequence: CDR1 SEHNR, CDR2 FQNEAQ (reference sequence). V was pared by 7 bases and J by 1 base, with 15 bases between. The CDR3 runs to 15 residues. Complete variable domain (other parts from reference TRBV7-9 and TRBJ2-3): DTGVSQNPRHKITKRGQNVTFRCDPISEHNRLYWYRQTLGQGPEFLTYFQNEAQLEKSRLLSDRFSAERPKGSFSTLEIQRTEQGDSAMYLCASTLAGGRTDTQYFGPGTRLTVL.

This clonotype was found many times. This chain uses TRBV28 with TRBJ2-3; TRBD1 matches 7 bases. This CDR3 is 14 amino acids long. After removal of 2 bases from V and 3 bases from J, the junction contained 2 bases not matched to a gene. Germline-derived CDR1 and CDR2 are MDHEN and SYDVKM. CDR3 DNA: TGTGCCAGCAGTTTACTACAGGGGACAGATACGCAGTATTTT. Translated, it gives CASSLLQGTDTQYF.

This clonotype was counted at least ten times. V usage is TRBV28 and J usage is TRBJ2-1; 9 nucleotides line up with TRBD2. CDR3 length: 15 residues. V shed 6 bases, J shed 5 bases, and the junction held 8 bases outside the gene matches. Germline V gene lookup returns CDR1 MDHEN and CDR2 SYDVKM. CDR3 region: CASSQLAGADNEQFF. The CDR3 DNA follows: TGTGCCAGCAGCCAATTAGCGGGAGCGGACAATGAGCAGTTCTTC.

This clonotype was observed once. This chain joins TRBV6-1 and TRBJ2-1, with TRBD1 as a possible D gene (6 bases). Germline-derived CDR1 and CDR2 are MNHNS and SASEGT. CDR3 length: 15 residues. The V and J ends lost 6 bases and 0 bases respectively, with 12 bases between them. CDR3 amino acids: CASSRQDLSYNEQFF. The CDR3 DNA follows: TGTGCCAGCAGCCGACAGGACCTCTCCTACAATGAGCAGTTCTTC.

This clonotype was seen ten or more times. The chain employs TRBV14 and TRBJ2-3, with a tentative D call TRBD2 (6 bases). This CDR3 is 18 amino acids long. The germline V gene encodes CDR1 SGHDN and CDR2 FVKESK. Trimming cost V 1 base and J 7 bases, with 24 bases left between them. CDR3 DNA: TGTGCCAGCAGCCAAGGATTTATTAGCGGACGCTCGTCGTATACGCAGTATTTT. Translated: CASSQGFISGRSSYTQYF.

V is TRBV19 and J is TRBJ2-1; 7 nucleotides align to TRBD1. The CDR3 is 15 residues long. Germline trimming cut 6 bases from V and 6 bases from J; bases unmatched to any gene: 11. Germline lookup yields CDR1 LNHDA and CDR2 SQIVND (reference sequence). The CDR3 DNA is TGTGCCAGTAGAGCCCGGGACAGAAGCCCCAATGAGCAGTTCTTC. Its translation: CASRARDRSPNEQFF.

This clonotype was found many times. The chain carries TRBV5-1 and TRBJ1-5, with 12 bases fitting TRBD1. This CDR3 contains 16 residues. V shed 0 bases, J shed 5 bases, and the junction held 3 bases outside the gene matches. CDR1 SGHRS and CDR2 YFSETQ come from the germline V gene. CDR3 in DNA: TGCGCCAGCAGCTTGGGGGGGACAGGGGGCTATCAGCCCCAGCATTTT. Translating it yields CASSLGGTGGYQPQHF.

This clonotype has a count of ten or more. The CDR3 loop reads CASSSGQDFTEAFF. In DNA form, the CDR3 reads TGTGCCAGCAGCTCTGGACAGGACTTCACTGAAGCTTTCTTT. This chain uses TRBV7-9 with TRBJ1-1, with TRBD1 identical over 7 bases. With 4 bases clipped from V and 4 bases from J, the junction kept 6 bases outside the gene matches. CDR3 length equals 14 residues. CDR1 and CDR2 (germline): SEHNR, FQNEAQ (reference sequence).

This clonotype was seen ten or more times. The chain is built from TRBV11-3 and TRBJ2-1; 8 nucleotides line up with TRBD1. There are 15 residues in the CDR3. V trimming: 2 bases; J trimming: 6 bases; junction bases outside the gene matches: 6. Germline CDR1 and CDR2: SGHNT and YENEEA. The CDR3 protein is CASSLPGQATNEQFF. The CDR3 coding sequence is TGTGCCAGCAGCTTACCGGGACAGGCCACCAATGAGCAGTTCTTC.

This clonotype was observed many times. The chain recombines TRBV3-1 with TRBJ2-7, with 12 bases identical to TRBD2. The CDR3 is 21 amino acids. Trimming took 0 bases from V and 6 from J; bases not matched to a gene: 21. Germline CDR1 reads LGHDT; CDR2 reads YNNKEL (reference sequence). The CDR3 sequence: CASSQDPAQDPSGRANSEQYF. The CDR3 bases are TGTGCCAGCAGCCAAGACCCGGCCCAAGACCCTAGCGGGAGGGCGAATTCCGAGCAGTACTTC.

With regard to this clonotype: This sequence may be a read error, since a much larger clone differs from it by one base. This chain uses TRBV9 with TRBJ1-1; no definite D call. The CDR3 is made up of 13 amino acids. From germline, CDR1 is SGDLS and CDR2 YYNGEE. CDR3 sequence reads: CVSSVDHNTEAFF. CDR3 DNA sequence: TGTGTCAGCAGCGTAGACCATAACACTGAAGCTTTCTTT.

With respect to this clonotype: This may arise from a read error, as a much more abundant clone is one base away. The gene calls are TRBV6-1 and TRBJ2-1; tentatively, D is TRBD2 (5 bases). The germline CDR1 and CDR2 sequences are MNHNS and SASEGT. CDR3 size: 12 residues. CDR3: CASTHTTGERFF. The CDR3 bases are TGTGCCAGCACCCACACCACCGGGGAGCGGTTCTTC.

This clonotype was seen at least ten times. The chain carries TRBV7-2 and TRBJ2-3; no firm D call. Germline V CDR1 and CDR2: SGHTA, FQGNSA. This CDR3 contains 16 residues. The V gene lost 1 base and the J gene lost 1 base, with 12 bases spanning the gap. CDR3 bases: TGTGCCAGCAGCTTAGTCTTTCTTGCCGGCACAGATACGCAGTATTTT. Amino acid sequence: CASSLVFLAGTDTQYF.

The sample holds many counts of this clonotype. The rearrangement joins TRBV5-1 to TRBJ1-4, with 7 bases aligning to TRBD1. The J segment lost 8 bases and the V segment lost 4 bases, leaving 8 bases of the junction unmatched. CDR1 is SGHRS and CDR2 is YFSETQ in the germline V gene. The length of the CDR3 is 14 residues. In DNA form, the CDR3 reads TGCGCCAGCAGCGAGGGACAGTCACGGGAAAAACTGTTTTTT. Protein product: CASSEGQSREKLFF.